Presented here are 16 T cell receptor beta chains from one specimen sequenced in a study of neurological immune-mediated disorders. From the 5' RACE reads, TCRdb called clonotypes with MiXCR, one entry per CDR3 protein. Of 55,000 to 65,000 distinct CDR3 sequences listed, around 3.8% are singletons. Input material: PBMCs. Every receptor here comes from a woman in her fifties or sixties with multiple sclerosis.

This clonotype occurred many times. This chain's CDR3 is CASSTTADGELFF. Here the CDR3 DNA reads TGTGCCAGCAGCACAACGGCGGACGGGGAGCTGTTTTTT. The chain is built from TRBV11-2 and TRBJ2-2; D not certain. Per germline, CDR1 SGHAT and CDR2 FQNNGV. Deletions cut 5 bases from V and 7 bases from J, with 11 bases between. The CDR3 sequence is 13 residues long.

This clonotype was recorded at least ten times. This chain links TRBV4-3 with TRBJ2-7; TRBD2 matches at 14 bases. There are 15 residues in the CDR3. After removal of 4 bases from V and 6 bases from J, the junction contained 5 bases not matched to a gene. The germline V gene has CDR1 LGHNA and CDR2 YSLEER. The CDR3 here is CASSPGLAGEGEQYF. Here the CDR3 DNA reads TGCGCCAGCAGCCCGGGACTAGCGGGAGAAGGCGAGCAGTACTTC.

This clonotype showed up many times. This sequence joins TRBV5-1 and TRBJ1-1; D gene uncertain. This CDR3 region has 15 residues. The ends were cut back, 0 bases at V and 0 bases at J, with 9 bases in the middle. Germline V lookup: CDR1 SGHRS, CDR2 YFSETQ. CDR3 nucleotide sequence: TGCGCCAGCAGCTTGGACCAGCTCATGAACACTGAAGCTTTCTTT. Translating it yields CASSLDQLMNTEAFF.

This rearrangement joins TRBV19 to TRBJ2-7; 12 nucleotides align to TRBD1. Germline CDR1 LNHDA, CDR2 SQIVND (reference sequence). The CDR3 has 14 amino acids. V gave up 8 bases and J gave up 10 bases; unmatched junction bases: 12. CDR3 loop: CASGYSGTGGGQYF. The CDR3 nucleotides read TGTGCCAGTGGGTATTCCGGGACAGGGGGCGGACAGTACTTC.

This clonotype was counted many times. The chain's CDR3 is CASSELPPLHF. CDR3 sequence (DNA): TGTGCCAGCAGTGAACTGCCACCCCTCCACTTT. V gene TRBV2 combines with J gene TRBJ1-6, with D uncertain. The V and J ends lost 2 bases and 11 bases respectively, with 4 bases between them. This CDR3 is 11 amino acids long. Germline assignment: CDR1 SNHLY and CDR2 FYNNEI.

This clonotype was seen at least ten times. The chain joins TRBV29-1 to TRBJ1-1, with D possibly matching TRBD1 (5 bases). V lost 7 bases and J 0 bases, leaving 9 bases between the germline ends. The CDR3 is 12 residues long. The V gene's germline CDR1 is SQVTM and CDR2 ANQGSEA. The CDR3 coding sequence is TGCAGCGCCAAGACAGTGAACACTGAAGCTTTCTTT. The encoded protein is CSAKTVNTEAFF.

This clonotype occurred many times. The rearrangement links TRBV12-3 or TRBV12-4 to TRBJ2-3, with unresolved D. V was shortened by 5 bases and J by 6 bases, with 12 bases between the two germline ends. This CDR3 region has 13 residues. This CDR3 is CASSLVAADTQYF. The CDR3 coding sequence is TGTGCCAGCAGTCTAGTTGCAGCTGATACGCAGTATTTT.

This clonotype was seen many times. The gene calls are TRBV7-9 and TRBJ2-4; no clear D gene. The CDR3 has 13 residues. Germline CDR1 reads SEHNR; CDR2 reads FQNEAQ (reference sequence). V lost 5 bases to trimming and J lost 6 bases, with 11 bases between them. CDR3 DNA: TGTGCCAGCAGCCCGCCGGACGGAAACATTCAGTACTTC. Residues: CASSPPDGNIQYF.

Note on this clonotype: With a much larger clone just one base away, this may be a read error. The rearrangement links TRBV18 to TRBJ2-2; D ambiguous. CDR1 KGHSH and CDR2 LQKENI come from the germline V gene. V dropped 5 bases and J dropped 5 bases, with 6 bases sitting between them. CDR3 length: 12 amino acids. In DNA, the CDR3 is TGTGCCAGCTCAACACGGACCGGGGAGCTGTTTTTT. Translation gives CASSTRTGELFF.

In its sample, this clonotype was seen a few times. Relative to the germline gene, one junction end is altered; a read error may explain this. The rearrangement links TRBV20-1 to TRBJ1-5; tentatively, D is TRBD1 (5 bases). Germline V gene lookup returns CDR1 DFQATT and CDR2 SNEGSKA (reference sequence). The CDR3 runs 15 residues. The CDR3 loop is CSAREPGLLSQPQNF. DNA for the CDR3: TGCAGTGCTAGAGAACCGGGACTTCTATCCCAGCCCCAGAATTTT.

This clonotype was observed at least ten times. CDR3 coding DNA: TGCGCCAGCAGCTTAGGCCCAGAAACAGATACGCAGTATTTT. This codes for CASSLGPETDTQYF. The chain carries TRBV5-1 and TRBJ2-3; the D is unclear. Germline V CDR1 and CDR2: SGHRS, YFSETQ. Trimming left V 2 bases short and J 3 bases short, with 10 bases between. The CDR3 runs 14 residues.

Ten or more counts support this clonotype. The chain is built from TRBV7-9 and TRBJ1-6; 8 bases match TRBD1. The germline V gene encodes CDR1 SEHNR and CDR2 FQNEAQ (reference sequence). Unmatched junction bases numbered 9, after V lost 4 bases and J lost 10 bases. CDR3 length: 15 residues. CDR3 protein: CASSSQTGGKSPLHF. CDR3 bases: TGTGCCAGCAGCTCCCAAACAGGGGGGAAGTCACCCCTCCACTTT.

In this sample, this clonotype turned up many times. V gene TRBV4-1 combines with J gene TRBJ1-5, with D unclear. Trimming took 0 bases from V and 7 from J, leaving 13 bases between them. The CDR3 spans 15 residues. Germline V gene sequence: CDR1 MGHRA, CDR2 YSYEKL. The chain's CDR3 is CASSQDRGIQQPQHF. The CDR3 bases are TGCGCCAGCAGCCAAGATCGGGGAATCCAGCAGCCCCAGCATTTT.

This clonotype was observed at least ten times. The J gene is TRBJ2-3, the V gene TRBV7-2; no clear D. The CDR3 loop spans 12 amino acids. Deletions cut 5 bases from V and 6 bases from J, with 9 bases between. Germline V gives CDR1 SGHTA, CDR2 FQGNSA. CDR3 DNA sequence: TGTGCCAGCAGCCCGGGCCGGGATACGCAGTATTTT. Translated: CASSPGRDTQYF.

At least ten counts were recorded for this clonotype. The V and J genes are TRBV7-6 and TRBJ2-1, with 7 bases lining up with TRBD2. From germline, CDR1 is SGHVS and CDR2 FNYEAQ. J was trimmed by 4 bases and V by 5 bases; bases with no gene match: 11. CDR3 length equals 16 residues. The chain's CDR3 is CASSGRGDGAYNEQFF. For the CDR3, the DNA is TGTGCCAGCAGCGGACGGGGGGACGGGGCATACAATGAGCAGTTCTTC.

In its sample, this clonotype was seen many times. This sequence joins TRBV7-2 and TRBJ2-6; 8 nucleotides line up with TRBD2. The CDR3 has 17 amino acids. V gave up 5 bases and J gave up 0 bases; unmatched junction bases: 6. Germline CDR1 SGHTA, CDR2 FQGNSA. The CDR3 protein is CASSPVSGNSGANVLTF. The DNA of the CDR3 is TGTGCCAGCAGCCCCGTTAGCGGGAACTCTGGGGCCAACGTCCTGACTTTC.